This entry describes one TCR beta chain. Its antigen is unknown. Using its own MiXCR run on the reads, TCRdb lists one record per CDR3 protein. The sample holds about 920,000 distinct CDR3 sequences, roughly a third seen once. This sample is drawn from a study of T cell repertoires in cytomegalovirus infection. The V gene end was trimmed by 5 bases and the J gene end by 1 base; junction bases not matched to a gene: 11. The CDR3 length is 16 residues. The germline CDR1 and CDR2 sequences are SEHNR and FQNEAQ (reference sequence). This chain connects TRBV7-9 to TRBJ2-7; 7 bases match TRBD2. The sequenced sample was cultured CD8+ T cells from PBMCs, obtained from culture after CMV antigen stimulation. This clonotype originated in a human donor in good health (CMV status not recorded). Some clones in this sample may be carry-over from other donors' samples. The CDR3 nucleotides read TGTGCCAGCAGCCACCGTCGAGGGGAGGGGTCCTACGAGCAGTACTTC. Residues: CASSHRRGEGSYEQYF.